Reported below is one T cell receptor beta chain. Antigen: not known. CDR1 is MDHEN and CDR2 is SYDVKM in the germline V gene. CDR3 length equals 15 residues. V lost 5 bases and J lost 3, with 13 bases in between. This sample stems from a study of T cell repertoires in cytomegalovirus infection. Study outcomes and limitations: Based on cumulative public TCR beta family frequency, carriers of CMV plus the relevant HLA were identified.

TCRdb reprocessed the reads via MiXCR and lists one record per CDR3 protein. The data show approximately 730,000 distinct CDR3 sequences, with almost 30% seen just once and over 10% held by the top ten. The sample here was cultured CD8+ T cells from PBMCs, taken from culture after CMV antigen stimulation. This chain joins TRBV28 and TRBJ2-2, with a tentative D call TRBD1 (7 bases). This sequence originates from a human donor in good health (CMV status not recorded). Some clones in this sample may be carry-over from other donors' samples. CDR3 in DNA: TGTGCCAGCAGTAGGAGGGGGCGGTACACCGGGGAGCTGTTTTTT. Its protein product is CASSRRGRYTGELFF.